This T cell receptor beta chain was documented in a study of shared clonotypes between healthy human individuals. Study-level information: Donors consisted of two women and three men between 18 and 49. Whole-study findings and limits: Naive CD4 clonotype sharing across several donors was 4.5% to 6%.

For every subset, genomic DNA was evenly distributed across several immunoSEQ plates. Sequencing used immunoSEQ multiplex PCR; TCRdb keeps in-frame clones, though not all of them. The table has about 2.4 million clones, 80% to 95% seen once. Germline loops: CDR1 MNHNS, CDR2 SASEGT. Trimming removed 7 bases from V and 8 bases from J; junction bases left unmatched: 7. This CDR3 contains 13 residues. Donors, without exception, were Caucasian adults residing in Nashville, Tennessee. On this clone: Its antigen is unknown.

V is TRBV6-1 and J is TRBJ1-1, with 10 nucleotides matching TRBD1. The receptor comes from a man between 18 and 29 years old in good health. Some clones in this sample may be carry-over from other donors' samples. Sequences were obtained from naive CD4+ T cells from PBMCs. Subset of the sample: CD45RA+ positively selected. CDR3 in amino acids: CASTRTGGEEAFF. CDR3 DNA sequence: TGTGCCAGCACCCGGACAGGGGGAGAAGAAGCTTTCTTT.